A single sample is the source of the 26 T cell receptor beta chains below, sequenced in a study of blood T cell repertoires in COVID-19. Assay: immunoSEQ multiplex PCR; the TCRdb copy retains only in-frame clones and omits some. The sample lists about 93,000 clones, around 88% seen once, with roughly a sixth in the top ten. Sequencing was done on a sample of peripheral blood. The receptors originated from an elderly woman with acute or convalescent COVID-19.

CDR3 DNA: TGTGCCAGTAGTGCAACAGGGGTGAACACTGAAGCTTTCTTT. This encodes CASSATGVNTEAFF. The chain is built from TRBV19 and TRBJ1-1; TRBD1 aligns across 7 bases. The CDR3 sequence is 14 residues long. Germline V CDR1 and CDR2: LNHDA, SQIVND (reference sequence). J lost 0 bases, V lost 5 bases, and 3 bases had no gene match.

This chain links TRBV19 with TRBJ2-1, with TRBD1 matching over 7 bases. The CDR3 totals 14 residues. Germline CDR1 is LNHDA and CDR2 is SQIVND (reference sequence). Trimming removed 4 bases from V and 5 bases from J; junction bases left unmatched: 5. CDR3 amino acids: CASSSDRVHNEQFF. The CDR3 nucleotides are TGTGCCAGTAGTAGTGACAGGGTTCACAATGAGCAGTTCTTC. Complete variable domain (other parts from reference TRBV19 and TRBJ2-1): DGGITQSPKYLFRKEGQNVTLSCEQNLNHDAMYWYRQDPGQGLRLIYYSQIVNDFQKGDIAEGYSVSREKKESFPLTVTSAQKNPTAFYLCASSSDRVHNEQFFGPGTRLTVL.

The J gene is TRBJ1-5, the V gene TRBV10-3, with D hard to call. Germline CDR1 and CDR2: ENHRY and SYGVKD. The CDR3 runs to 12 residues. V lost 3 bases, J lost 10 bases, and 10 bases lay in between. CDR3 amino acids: CAISEEEHPQHF. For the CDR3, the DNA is TGTGCCATCAGTGAAGAGGAGCATCCCCAGCATTTT.

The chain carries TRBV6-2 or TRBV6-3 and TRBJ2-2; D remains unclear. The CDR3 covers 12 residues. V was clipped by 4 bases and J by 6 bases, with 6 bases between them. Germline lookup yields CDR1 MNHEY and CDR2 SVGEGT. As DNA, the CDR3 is TGTGCCAGCAGTTCAGATTCCGGGGAGCTGTTTTTT. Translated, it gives CASSSDSGELFF.

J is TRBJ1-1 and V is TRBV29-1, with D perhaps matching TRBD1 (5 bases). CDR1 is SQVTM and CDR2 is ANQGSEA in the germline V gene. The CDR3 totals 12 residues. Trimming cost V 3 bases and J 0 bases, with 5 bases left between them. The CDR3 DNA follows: TGCAGCGTTGACAGGGTGAACACTGAAGCTTTCTTT. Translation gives CSVDRVNTEAFF. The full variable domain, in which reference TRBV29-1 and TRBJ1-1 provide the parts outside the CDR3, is SAVISQKPSRDICQRGTSLTIQCQVDSQVTMMFWYRQQPGQSLTLIATANQGSEATYESGFVIDKFPISRPNLTFSTLTVSNMSPEDSSIYLCSVDRVNTEAFFGQGTRLTVV.

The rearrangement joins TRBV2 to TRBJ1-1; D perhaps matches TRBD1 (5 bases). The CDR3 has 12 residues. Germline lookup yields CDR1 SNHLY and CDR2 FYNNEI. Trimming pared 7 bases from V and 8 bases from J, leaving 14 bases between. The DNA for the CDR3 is TGTGCCAGCAATCCGGGACGGGGGGAAGCTTTCTTT. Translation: CASNPGRGEAFF.

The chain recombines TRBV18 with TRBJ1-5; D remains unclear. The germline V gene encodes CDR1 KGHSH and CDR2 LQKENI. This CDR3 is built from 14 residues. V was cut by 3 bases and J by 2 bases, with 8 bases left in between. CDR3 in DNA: TGTGCCAGCTCACCGTCGCTAGGCAATCAGCCCCAGCATTTT. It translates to CASSPSLGNQPQHF.

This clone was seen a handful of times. The CDR3, as DNA: TGTGCCAGCAGCCAAGCGGGGGGGCGGCAAGAGACCCAGTACTTC. It translates to CASSQAGGRQETQYF. The chain is built from TRBV11-3 and TRBJ2-5, with 10 positions matching TRBD2. J lost 2 bases, V lost 5 bases, and 5 bases had no gene match. The CDR3 has 15 residues. Germline-derived CDR1 and CDR2 are SGHNT and YENEEA.

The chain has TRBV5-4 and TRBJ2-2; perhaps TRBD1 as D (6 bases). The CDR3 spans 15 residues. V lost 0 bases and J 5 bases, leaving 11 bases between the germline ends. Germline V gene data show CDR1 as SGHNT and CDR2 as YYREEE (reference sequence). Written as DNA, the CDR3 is TGTGCCAGCAGCTTGGCGCTAAGGGGGACCGGGGAGCTGTTTTTT. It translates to CASSLALRGTGELFF.

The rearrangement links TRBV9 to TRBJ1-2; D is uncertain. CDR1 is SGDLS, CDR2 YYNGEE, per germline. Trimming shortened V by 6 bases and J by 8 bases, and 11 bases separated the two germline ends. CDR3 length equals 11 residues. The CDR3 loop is CASNNVGGYTF. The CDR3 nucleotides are TGTGCCAGCAACAATGTGGGCGGCTACACCTTC.

In nucleotides, the CDR3 is TGTGCCTGGAGTCCGGGACTAGCGGTAAAAGAGACCCAGTACTTC. Translation gives CAWSPGLAVKETQYF. V usage is TRBV30 and J usage is TRBJ2-5; 11 positions match TRBD2. Trimming at V came to 2 bases and at J to 3 bases, leaving 5 bases not matched to a gene. The length of the CDR3 is 15 residues. Looked up from germline, CDR1 is GTSNPN and CDR2 is SVGIG (reference sequence).

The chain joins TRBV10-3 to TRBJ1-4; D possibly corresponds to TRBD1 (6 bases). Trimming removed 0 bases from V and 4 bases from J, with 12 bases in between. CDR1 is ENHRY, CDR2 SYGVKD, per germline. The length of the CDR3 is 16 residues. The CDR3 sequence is CAISESQGGINEKLFF. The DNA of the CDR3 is TGTGCCATCAGTGAGTCACAGGGAGGGATTAATGAAAAACTGTTTTTT.

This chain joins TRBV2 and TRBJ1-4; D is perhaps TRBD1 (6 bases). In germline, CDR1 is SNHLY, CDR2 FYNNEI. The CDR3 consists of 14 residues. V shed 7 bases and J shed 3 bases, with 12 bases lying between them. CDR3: CASILPGANEKLFF. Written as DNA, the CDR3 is TGTGCCAGCATTCTGCCAGGGGCTAATGAAAAACTGTTTTTT.

The DNA for the CDR3 is TGTGCCAGCAGCTTGAGGGGGGGTGAAGCTTTCTTT. This codes for CASSLRGGEAFF. The genes are TRBV5-4 and TRBJ1-1, with D possibly TRBD1 on 6 matching bases. The ends were cut back, 1 base at V and 7 bases at J, with 8 bases in the middle. The CDR3 loop spans 12 amino acids. CDR1 is SGHNT, CDR2 YYREEE, per germline (reference sequence).

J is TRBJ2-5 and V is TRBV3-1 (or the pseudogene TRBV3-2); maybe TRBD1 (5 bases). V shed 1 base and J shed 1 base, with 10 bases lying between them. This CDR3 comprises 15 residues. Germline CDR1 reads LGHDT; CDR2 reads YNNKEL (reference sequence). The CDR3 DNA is TGTGCCAGCAGCCAAGTCACGGACACCCAAGAGACCCAGTACTTC. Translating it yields CASSQVTDTQETQYF.

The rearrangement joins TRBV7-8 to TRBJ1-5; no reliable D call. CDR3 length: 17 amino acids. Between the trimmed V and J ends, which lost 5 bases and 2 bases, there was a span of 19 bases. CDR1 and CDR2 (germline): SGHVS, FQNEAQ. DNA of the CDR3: TGTGCCAGCAGCCCCATTAGACACCTCGGGGGCAATCAGCCCCAGCATTTT. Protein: CASSPIRHLGGNQPQHF.

The CDR3 region has the DNA TGTGCCAGCAGTTCCCTCTTAGCGGGGGGCGCCCGGGATACGCAGTATTTT. Amino acid sequence: CASSSLLAGGARDTQYF. The chain recombines TRBV25-1 with TRBJ2-3, with 10 bases matching TRBD2. V trimming: 5 bases; J trimming: 6 bases; junction bases outside the gene matches: 14. Germline V gives CDR1 MGHDK, CDR2 SYGVNS. The CDR3 is 17 residues long. Full variable domain (missing parts from reference TRBV25-1 and TRBJ2-3): EADIYQTPRYLVIGTGKKITLECSQTMGHDKMYWYQQDPGMELHLIHYSYGVNSTEKGDLSSESTVSRIRTEHFPLTLESARPSHTSQYLCASSSLLAGGARDTQYFGPGTRLTVL.

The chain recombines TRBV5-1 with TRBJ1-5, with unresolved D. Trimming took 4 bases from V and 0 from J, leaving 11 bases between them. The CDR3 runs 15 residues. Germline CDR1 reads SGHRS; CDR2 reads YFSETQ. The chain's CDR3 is CASSVQGLSNQPQHF. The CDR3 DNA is TGCGCCAGCAGCGTACAAGGACTTAGCAATCAGCCCCAGCATTTT.

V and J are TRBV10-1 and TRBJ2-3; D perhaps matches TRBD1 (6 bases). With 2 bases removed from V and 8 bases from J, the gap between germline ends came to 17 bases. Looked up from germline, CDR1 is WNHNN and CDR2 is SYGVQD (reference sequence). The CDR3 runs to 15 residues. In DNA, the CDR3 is TGCGCCAGCAGTGAGAGGGACACCATTTTGGGTACGCAGTATTTT. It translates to CASSERDTILGTQYF.

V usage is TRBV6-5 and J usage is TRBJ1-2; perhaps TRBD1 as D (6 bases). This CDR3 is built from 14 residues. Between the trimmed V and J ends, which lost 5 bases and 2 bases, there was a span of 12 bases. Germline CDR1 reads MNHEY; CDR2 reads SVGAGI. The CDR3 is CASSNREGNYGYTF. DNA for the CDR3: TGTGCCAGCAGTAACAGGGAGGGAAACTATGGCTACACCTTC.

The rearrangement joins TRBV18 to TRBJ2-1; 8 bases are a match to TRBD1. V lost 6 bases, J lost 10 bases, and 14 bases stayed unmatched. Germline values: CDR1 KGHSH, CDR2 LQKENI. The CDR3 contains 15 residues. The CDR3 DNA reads TGTGCCAGCTCCCCGCCGGGACAGGTTCAGTTGGAGCAGTTCTTC. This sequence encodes CASSPPGQVQLEQFF.

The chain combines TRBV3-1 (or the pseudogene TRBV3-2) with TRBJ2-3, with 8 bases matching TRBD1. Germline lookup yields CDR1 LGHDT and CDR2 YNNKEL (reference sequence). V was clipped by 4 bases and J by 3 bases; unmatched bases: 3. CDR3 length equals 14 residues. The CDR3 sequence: CASSPTGGTDTQYF. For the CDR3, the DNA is TGTGCCAGCAGCCCCACAGGGGGGACAGATACGCAGTATTTT.

The CDR3 loop is CASSDGQGLTGELFF. CDR3 coding DNA: TGCGCCAGCAGCGACGGACAGGGTCTCACCGGGGAGCTGTTTTTT. The V and J genes are TRBV5-1 and TRBJ2-2, with 8 bases fitting TRBD1. Unmatched junction bases numbered 6, after V lost 4 bases and J lost 4 bases. Germline CDR1 SGHRS, CDR2 YFSETQ. This CDR3 contains 15 residues.

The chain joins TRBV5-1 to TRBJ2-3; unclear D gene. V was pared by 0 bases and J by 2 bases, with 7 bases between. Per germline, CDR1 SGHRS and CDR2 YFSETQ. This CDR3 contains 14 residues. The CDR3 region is CASSLAQNTDTQYF. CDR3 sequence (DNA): TGCGCCAGCAGCTTGGCACAGAACACAGATACGCAGTATTTT.

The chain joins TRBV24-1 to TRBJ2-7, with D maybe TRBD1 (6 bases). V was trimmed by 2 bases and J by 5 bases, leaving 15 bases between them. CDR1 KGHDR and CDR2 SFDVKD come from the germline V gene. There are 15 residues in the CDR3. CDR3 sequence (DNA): TGTGCCACCAGTGATTCCACAGGGCCCGGGGACGAGCAGTACTTC. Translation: CATSDSTGPGDEQYF.

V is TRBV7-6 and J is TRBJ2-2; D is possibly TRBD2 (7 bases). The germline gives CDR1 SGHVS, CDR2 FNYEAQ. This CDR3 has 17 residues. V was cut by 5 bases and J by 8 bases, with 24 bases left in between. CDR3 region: CASSHTWGAGAQGELFF. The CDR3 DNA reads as TGTGCCAGCAGCCACACCTGGGGGGCGGGGGCCCAGGGGGAGCTGTTTTTT. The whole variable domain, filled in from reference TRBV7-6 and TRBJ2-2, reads GAGVSQSPRYKVTKRGQDVALRCDPISGHVSLYWYRQALGQGPEFLTYFNYEAQQDKSGLPNDRFSAERPEGSISTLTIQRTEQRDSAMYRCASSHTWGAGAQGELFFGEGSRLTVL.